The entry below describes one TCR beta chain. Its antigen is as yet unknown. This specimen comes from a study of T cells in Graves' hyperthyroidism and ophthalmopathy. Study conclusions and caveats: Blood shared most expanded thyroid clonotypes above 0.001.

Researchers amplified the TCR beta CDR3 regions from RNA transcripts. First-round RT-PCR with HTBI primers amplified the TCR CDR3 region. TCRdb re-called the multiplex PCR reads through MiXCR, storing one row per CDR3 protein. The table lists hundreds of thousands of distinct CDR3 sequences, more than 12% of them singletons. Germline-derived CDR1 and CDR2 are MGHDK and SYGVNS. This CDR3 comprises 14 residues. V was clipped by 5 bases and J by 4 bases, with 12 bases between them. Patients were excluded for uncontrolled infection, other autoimmune disease, pregnancy or lactation. For the diagnoses, clinical symptoms, serum thyroxine and TRAb, thyroid ultrasound and orbital computed tomography were used. The authors obtained PBMCs from roughly 9.7 ml of fresh peripheral blood.

The source of this sequence is a woman in her thirties with Graves' hyperthyroidism. V is TRBV25-1 and J is TRBJ1-5; a weak D match, TRBD1 (5 bases). The sequenced material came from blood. CDR3 region: CASSPQGNNQPQHF. DNA for the CDR3: TGTGCCAGCAGTCCTCAGGGTAATAATCAGCCCCAGCATTTT.